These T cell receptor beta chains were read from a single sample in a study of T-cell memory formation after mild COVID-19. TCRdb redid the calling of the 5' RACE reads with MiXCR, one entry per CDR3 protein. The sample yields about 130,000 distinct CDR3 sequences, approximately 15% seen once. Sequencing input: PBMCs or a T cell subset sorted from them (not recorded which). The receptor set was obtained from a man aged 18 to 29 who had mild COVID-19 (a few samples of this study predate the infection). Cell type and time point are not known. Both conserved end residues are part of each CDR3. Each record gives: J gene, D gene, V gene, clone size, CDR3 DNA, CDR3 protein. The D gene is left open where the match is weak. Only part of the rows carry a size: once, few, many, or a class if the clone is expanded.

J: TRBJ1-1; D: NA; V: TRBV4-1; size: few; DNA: TGCGCCAGCCAGAACAGGGCGTTAGGAACTGAAGCTTTCTTT; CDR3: CASQNRALGTEAFF
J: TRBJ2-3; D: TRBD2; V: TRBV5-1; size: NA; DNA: TGCGCCAGCAGCTTGGCTCTAGCGGGGGTGACAGATACGCAGTATTTT; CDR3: CASSLALAGVTDTQYF
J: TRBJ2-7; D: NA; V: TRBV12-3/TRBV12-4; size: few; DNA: TGTGCCAGCAGTTTCGGGGCCTACGAGCAGTACTTC; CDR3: CASSFGAYEQYF
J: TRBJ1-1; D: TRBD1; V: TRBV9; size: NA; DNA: TGTGCCAGCAGCACCACCACAGGGGCGGACACTGAAGCTTTCTTT; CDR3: CASSTTTGADTEAFF
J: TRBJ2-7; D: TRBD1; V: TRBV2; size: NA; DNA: TGTGCCAGCAGCGACCCCGGGACAGGGGGCTACGAGCAGTACTTC; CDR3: CASSDPGTGGYEQYF
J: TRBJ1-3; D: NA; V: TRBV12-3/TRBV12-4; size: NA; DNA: TGTGCCAGCAGTGAATCAGGGGCGGGAAACACCATATATTTT; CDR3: CASSESGAGNTIYF
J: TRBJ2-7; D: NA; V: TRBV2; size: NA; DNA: TGTGCCAGCAGTACAACTAACGAGCAGTACTTC; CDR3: CASSTTNEQYF
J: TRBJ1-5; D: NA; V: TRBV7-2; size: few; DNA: TGTGCCAGCAGCTTAGTTCTGGGCCAGGGCTGGTCCCAGCATTTT; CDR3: CASSLVLGQGWSQHF
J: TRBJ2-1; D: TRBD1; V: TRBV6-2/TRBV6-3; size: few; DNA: TGTGCCAGCACCCCAACCGGGACAGGGGGGAATGAGCAGTTCTTC; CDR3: CASTPTGTGGNEQFF
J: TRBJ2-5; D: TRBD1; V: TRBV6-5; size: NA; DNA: TGTGCCAGCAGGAGGACAGGGGAAGAGACCCAGTACTTC; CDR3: CASRRTGEETQYF
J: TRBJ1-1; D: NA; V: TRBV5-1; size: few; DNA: TGCGCCAGCAGTTTTGAGGGCACTGAAGCTTTCTTT; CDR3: CASSFEGTEAFF
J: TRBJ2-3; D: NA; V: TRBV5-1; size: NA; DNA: TGCGCCAGCAGCTCTCCTCGGTGGGCGGGGGCCCTCACAGATACGCAGTATTTT; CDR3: CASSSPRWAGALTDTQYF
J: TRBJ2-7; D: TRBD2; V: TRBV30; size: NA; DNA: TGTGCCTGGAGCGGCGGGGGACCCTACGAGCAGTACTTC; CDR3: CAWSGGGPYEQYF
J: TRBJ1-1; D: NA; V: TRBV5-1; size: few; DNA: TGCGCCAGCAGCATACAACGGGGTTGGGCTGAAGCTTTCTTT; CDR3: CASSIQRGWAEAFF
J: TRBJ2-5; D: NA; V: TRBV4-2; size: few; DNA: TGTGCCAGCAGCCAAGAACCAGCTATCGAAGGGGATGAGACCCAGTACTTC; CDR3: CASSQEPAIEGDETQYF
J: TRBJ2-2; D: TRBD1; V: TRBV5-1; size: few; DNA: TGCGCCAGCAGGAGACAGGGGATGGTTGCCGGGGAGCTGTTTTTT; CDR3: CASRRQGMVAGELFF
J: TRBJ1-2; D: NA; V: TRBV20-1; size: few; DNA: TGCAGTGCTAGAAGGAAGGTGAATGGCTACACCTTC; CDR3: CSARRKVNGYTF
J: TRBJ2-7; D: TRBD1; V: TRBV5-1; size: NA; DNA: TGCGCCAGCAGCTTGGCTCCGACAGGGCGATACTCCTACGAGCAGTACTTC; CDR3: CASSLAPTGRYSYEQYF
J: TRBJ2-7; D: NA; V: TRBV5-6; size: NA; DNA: TGTGCCAGCAGCCTCCGGGACAACTACGAGCAGTACTTC; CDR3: CASSLRDNYEQYF
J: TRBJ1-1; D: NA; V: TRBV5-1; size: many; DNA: TGCGCCAGCAGCCCGGGGACCGCAAACACTGAAGCTTTCTTT; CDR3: CASSPGTANTEAFF
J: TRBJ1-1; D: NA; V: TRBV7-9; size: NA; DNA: TGTGCCAGCAGCATATCCACGGGGAACACTGAAGCTTTCTTT; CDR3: CASSISTGNTEAFF
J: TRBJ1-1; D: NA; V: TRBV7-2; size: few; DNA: TGTGCCAGCAGCGAACACGCCGGGACACCGAACACTGAAGCTTTCTTT; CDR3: CASSEHAGTPNTEAFF
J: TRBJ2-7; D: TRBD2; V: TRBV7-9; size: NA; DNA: TGTGCCAGCAGCTTACGGGCGGGGGGTGTCGGGAGCTCCTACGAGCAGTACTTC; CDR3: CASSLRAGGVGSSYEQYF
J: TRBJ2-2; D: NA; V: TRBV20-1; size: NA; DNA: TGCAGTGCAATGACTACCGGGGAGCTGTTTTTT; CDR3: CSAMTTGELFF
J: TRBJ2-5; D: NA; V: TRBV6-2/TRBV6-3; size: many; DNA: TGTGCCAGCAGTCCAACGGATGAGACCCAGTACTTC; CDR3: CASSPTDETQYF
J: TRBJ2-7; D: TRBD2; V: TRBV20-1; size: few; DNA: TGCAGTGCTTGGACTAGCGTCAGCTCCTACGAGCAGTACTTC; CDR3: CSAWTSVSSYEQYF
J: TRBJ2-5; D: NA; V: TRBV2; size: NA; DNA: TGTGCCAGCAGTCAAGACAGCATGGGAGAGACCCAGTACTTC; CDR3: CASSQDSMGETQYF
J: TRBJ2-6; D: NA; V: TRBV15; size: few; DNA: TGTGCCACCACTCTCAGTGCCTCTGGGGCCAACGTCCTGACTTTC; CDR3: CATTLSASGANVLTF
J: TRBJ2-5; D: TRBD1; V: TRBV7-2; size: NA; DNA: TGTGCCAGCAGGCGAGACAGGGGCCAAGAGACCCAGTACTTC; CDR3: CASRRDRGQETQYF